This T cell receptor beta chain emerged from a study of CD8 T cells in Susac syndrome. This CDR3 region has 13 residues. Trimming stripped 3 bases from V and 2 bases from J, with 10 bases between. Germline values: CDR1 SQVTM, CDR2 ANQGSEA. Reverse transcription of roughly 0.45 to 1 ug RNA was performed with random hexamers. Coverage of TCR beta CDR3 amplification by immunoSEQ multiplex PCR extended to 54 Vbeta and 13 Jbeta. TCRdb re-called the immunoSEQ multiplex PCR reads with MiXCR, one entry per CDR3 protein. This sample has roughly 130,000 distinct CDR3 sequences, with approximately 94% found just once.

The TCR originated in a human donor with multiple sclerosis. Sequenced input: CD4+ T cells from PBMCs. The V and J genes are TRBV29-1 and TRBJ2-5, with D unclear. CDR3 residues: CSVEAQVQETQYF. As DNA, the CDR3 is TGCAGCGTTGAGGCCCAGGTTCAAGAGACCCAGTACTTC.